This TCR beta chain was captured by sequencing in a study of OX40 agonist ivuxolimab in advanced cancers. Study details: Patients took ivuxolimab, an agonistic anti-OX40 (CD134) antibody.

Germline CDR1 SGHVS, CDR2 FQNEAQ. The CDR3 contains 14 residues. Trimming took 7 bases from V and 1 from J, leaving 13 bases between them. In this sample, this clone turned up a few times. Some clones are missing from TCRdb's copy, which holds only in-frame ones; the method was immunoSEQ multiplex PCR. The sample has some 69,000 clones, around 90% seen once. Samples of blood were obtained at baseline, on cycle 4 day 1, and on cycle 7 day 1. The chain has TRBV7-8 and TRBJ1-2, with D unresolved. The input for sequencing was CD4+ or CD8+ T cells sorted from blood, taken in a trial of the OX40 agonist ivuxolimab. This receptor was obtained from an adult with an advanced solid tumor such as melanoma, head and neck, liver or kidney cancer. The CDR3 region has the DNA TGTGCCAGCACCCCCGGCAGGTTTAACTATGGCTACACCTTC. The encoded protein is CASTPGRFNYGYTF.